This T cell receptor (beta chain) was documented in a study of cytomegalovirus exposure and HLA in healthy donors. Study-level findings and limits: In a later analysis, TCR beta V- and J-gene trimming was associated with a missense DCLRE1C variant. Using a false discovery rate of 0.05, a later analysis showed that roughly 16,000 TCR beta sequences were associated with HLA alleles. Analyses of presence and absence presupposed an approximately uniform sequencing depth across donors. Sequences of the TCR beta chain were said to predict the HLA-A and HLA-B alleles of most subjects accurately.

Vbeta (60) and Jbeta (13) primers were used in the PCR. Sequencing was performed with immunoSEQ multiplex PCR; in TCRdb, only in-frame clones are kept and a portion is missing. The sample has around 120,000 clones, around 80% seen once. To note about this clone: The antigen is undetermined.

The sample comprised PBMCs. The receptor was derived from a human donor in good health.

This CDR3 reads CAITGQDTNYGYTF. DNA for the CDR3: TGTGCCATCACCGGACAGGACACTAACTATGGCTACACCTTC. The rearrangement joins TRBV10-3 to TRBJ1-2, with 7 bases fitting TRBD1. CDR3 length: 14 amino acids. Unmatched junction bases numbered 5, after V lost 7 bases and J lost 0 bases. Germline loops: CDR1 ENHRY, CDR2 SYGVKD.